This T cell receptor (beta chain) came from a study of blood T cell repertoires in COVID-19. About the research overall: Acute and convalescent COVID-19 samples came from the United States, Italy and Spain. Sources were T cells, B-cell-depleted T cells, or PBMCs; the material itself was cDNA or gDNA.

This CDR3 has 16 amino acids. Germline-derived CDR1 and CDR2 are SGHNT and YENEEA. V was clipped by 5 bases and J by 4 bases; unmatched bases: 8. The authors' processing: Amplification of reference gene primers was used by the study to estimate nucleated cell counts. Sequenced by immunoSEQ multiplex PCR; TCRdb stores in-frame clones only, minus some. That table furnishes V, J and clone size, whereas the DNA furnished D and trimming. The sample contains 70,000 or so clones, around 89% of which appear only once. The sequenced material came from peripheral blood. V usage is TRBV11-3 and J usage is TRBJ2-2; 9 bases fit TRBD2. The clonotype originates from a human donor in a cohort sampled during active COVID-19. The CDR3 nucleotides are TGTGCCAGCAGCCAGACTAGCGGTTACACCACCGGGGAGCTGTTTTTT. It specifies CASSQTSGYTTGELFF. Filled out from reference TRBV11-3 and TRBJ2-2, the complete variable domain reads EAGVVQSPRYKIIEKKQPVAFWCNPISGHNTLYWYLQNLGQGPELLIRYENEEAVDDSQLPKDRFSAERLKGVDSTLKIQPAELGDSAVYLCASSQTSGYTTGELFFGEGSRLTVL.